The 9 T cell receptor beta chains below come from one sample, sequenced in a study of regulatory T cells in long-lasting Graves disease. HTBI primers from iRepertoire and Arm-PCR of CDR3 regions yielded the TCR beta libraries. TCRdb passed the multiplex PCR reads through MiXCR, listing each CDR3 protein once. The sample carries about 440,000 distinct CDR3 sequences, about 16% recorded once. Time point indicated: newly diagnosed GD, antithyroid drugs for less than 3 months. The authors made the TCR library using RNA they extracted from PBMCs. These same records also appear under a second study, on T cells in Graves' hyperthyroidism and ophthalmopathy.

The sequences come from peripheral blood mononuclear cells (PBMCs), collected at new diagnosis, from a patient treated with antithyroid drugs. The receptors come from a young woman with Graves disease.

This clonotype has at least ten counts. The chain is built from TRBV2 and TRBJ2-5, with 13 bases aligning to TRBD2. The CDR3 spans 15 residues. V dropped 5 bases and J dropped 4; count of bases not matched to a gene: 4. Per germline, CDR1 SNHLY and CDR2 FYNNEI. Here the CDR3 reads CASSPWTSGRETQYF. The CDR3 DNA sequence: TGTGCCAGCAGTCCCTGGACTAGCGGGAGAGAGACCCAGTACTTC.

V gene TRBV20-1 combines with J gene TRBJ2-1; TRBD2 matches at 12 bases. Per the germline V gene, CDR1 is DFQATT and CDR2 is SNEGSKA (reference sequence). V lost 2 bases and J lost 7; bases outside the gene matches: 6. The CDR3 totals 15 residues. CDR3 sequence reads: CSARLAGGPRNEQFF. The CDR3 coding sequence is TGCAGTGCTAGACTAGCGGGAGGGCCTAGAAATGAGCAGTTCTTC.

CDR3 nucleotide sequence: TGTGCCAGCAGTGAGGGGAATCGTGCAGATACGCAGTATTTT. Its translation: CASSEGNRADTQYF. The genes are TRBV2 and TRBJ2-3; D is undetermined. CDR1 is SNHLY, CDR2 FYNNEI, per germline. Trimming cost V 3 bases and J 4 bases, with 11 bases left between them. This CDR3 has 14 residues.

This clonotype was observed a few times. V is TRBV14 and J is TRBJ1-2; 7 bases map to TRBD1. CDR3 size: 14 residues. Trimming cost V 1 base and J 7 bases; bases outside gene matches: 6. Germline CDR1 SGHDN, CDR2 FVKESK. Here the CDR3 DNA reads TGTGCCAGCAGCCAAGGAACAGGGGCTGGTGGCTACACCTTC. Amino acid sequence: CASSQGTGAGGYTF.

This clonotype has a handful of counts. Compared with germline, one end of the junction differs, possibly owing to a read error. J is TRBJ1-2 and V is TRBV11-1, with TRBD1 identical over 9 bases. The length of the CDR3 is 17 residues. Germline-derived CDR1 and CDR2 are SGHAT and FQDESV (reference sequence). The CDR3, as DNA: TGCGCCAGCAGCCAAGATCCACAGGGGGCAAATAACTATGGCTACACCTTC. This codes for CASSQDPQGANNYGYTF.

The CDR3, as DNA: TGTGCCAGCAGCCACTCCGGTAGACAGGGGCCGATTGGAGCTTTCTTT. This gives the protein CASSHSGRQGPIGAFF. V usage is TRBV3-1 and J usage is TRBJ1-1; 8 bases are shared with TRBD1. V was clipped by 3 bases and J by 10 bases; unmatched bases: 16. This CDR3 comprises 16 residues. Germline V CDR1 and CDR2: LGHDT, YNNKEL (reference sequence).

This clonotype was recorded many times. The CDR3 DNA is TGTGCCAGCAGTAAGCAGGGAGGTCTAGTGGCTTTCTTT. This sequence encodes CASSKQGGLVAFF. The V gene is TRBV12-3 or TRBV12-4, the J gene TRBJ1-1; possibly TRBD1 for D (5 bases). This CDR3 region has 13 residues. Trimming removed 5 bases from V and 11 bases from J, with 18 bases in between.

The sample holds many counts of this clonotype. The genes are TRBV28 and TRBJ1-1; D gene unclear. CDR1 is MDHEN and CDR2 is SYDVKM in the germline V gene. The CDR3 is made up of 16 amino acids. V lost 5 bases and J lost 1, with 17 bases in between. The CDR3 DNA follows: TGTGCCAGCAGTCAAACCCGGCGACGGAGGAACACTGAAGCTTTCTTT. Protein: CASSQTRRRRNTEAFF.

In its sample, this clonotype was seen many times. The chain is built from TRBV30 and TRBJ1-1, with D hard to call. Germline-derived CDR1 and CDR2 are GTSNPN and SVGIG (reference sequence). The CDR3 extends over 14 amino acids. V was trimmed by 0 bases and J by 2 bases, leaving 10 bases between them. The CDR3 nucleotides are TGTGCCTGGAGTGTGGTAGCCGTAAACACTGAAGCTTTCTTT. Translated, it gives CAWSVVAVNTEAFF.